The 17 T cell receptor beta chains listed next were all sequenced from one sample in a study of cytomegalovirus exposure and HLA in healthy donors. Primers for the PCR totalled 60 Vbeta and 13 Jbeta. The table came from immunoSEQ multiplex PCR; TCRdb's copy has only in-frame clones and leaves some out. The sample totals some 130,000 clones. The material sequenced was PBMCs. The source is a young man in good health and CMV-seronegative.

The chain links TRBV6-5 to TRBJ1-3; D is uncertain. CDR3 size: 14 residues. Germline values: CDR1 MNHEY, CDR2 SVGAGI. V shed 0 bases and J shed 4 bases, with 7 bases lying between them. CDR3 sequence: CASSYSRLGNTIYF. The CDR3 DNA is TGTGCCAGCAGTTACTCGAGACTCGGAAACACCATATATTTT.

The gene calls are TRBV28 and TRBJ1-3; 8 bases are shared with TRBD1. The V segment lost 4 bases and the J segment 4 bases; nucleotides outside the gene matches: 9. CDR3 length: 16 residues. CDR1 is MDHEN, CDR2 SYDVKM, per germline. The CDR3 region has the DNA TGTGCCAGCAGTTCCAGGGGGCGCGTCTCCGGAAACACCATATATTTT. Translated: CASSSRGRVSGNTIYF.

The genes are TRBV6-5 and TRBJ2-5; 8 bases are shared with TRBD2. Trimming took 0 bases from V and 3 from J; bases not matched to a gene: 3. The CDR3 covers 15 residues. From germline, CDR1 is MNHEY and CDR2 SVGAGI. The CDR3 is CASSYSGTRKETQYF. As DNA, the CDR3 is TGTGCCAGCAGTTACTCCGGGACTAGAAAAGAGACCCAGTACTTC.

The chain has TRBV28 and TRBJ1-1, with D uncertain. Germline V gene data show CDR1 as MDHEN and CDR2 as SYDVKM. The CDR3 length is 13 residues. V was clipped by 10 bases and J by 4 bases, with 16 bases between them. The CDR3 protein is CATDPTSGTEAFF. CDR3 bases: TGTGCCACGGACCCCACTAGCGGCACTGAAGCTTTCTTT.

The J gene is TRBJ1-3, the V gene TRBV5-4; D is perhaps TRBD1 (5 bases). V lost 0 bases and J 4 bases, leaving 14 bases between the germline ends. This CDR3 region has 16 residues. Germline V gives CDR1 SGHNT, CDR2 YYREEE (reference sequence). This chain's CDR3 is CASSLGLREAGNTIYF. Here the CDR3 DNA reads TGTGCCAGCAGCTTGGGGCTCAGGGAGGCAGGAAACACCATATATTTT. Variable domain in full (rest from reference TRBV5-4 and TRBJ1-3): ETGVTQSPTHLIKTRGQQVTLRCSSQSGHNTVSWYQQALGQGPQFIFQYYREEENGRGNFPPRFSGLQFPNYSSELNVNALELDDSALYLCASSLGLREAGNTIYFGEGSWLTVV.

In nucleotides, the CDR3 is TGTGCCAGCTCACCATCGGGAGGGTCCTACGAGCAGTACTTC. It encodes CASSPSGGSYEQYF. The V and J genes are TRBV18 and TRBJ2-7, with 8 bases lining up with TRBD2. The CDR3 runs to 14 residues. CDR1 is KGHSH and CDR2 is LQKENI in the germline V gene. Trimming cost V 2 bases and J 1 base; bases outside gene matches: 1.

The CDR3 is CASSLGSGTGSYEQYF. In nucleotides, the CDR3 is TGTGCCAGCAGCTTGGGATCTGGGACAGGCTCCTACGAGCAGTACTTC. This chain uses TRBV5-4 with TRBJ2-7; 8 bases fit TRBD1. This CDR3 comprises 16 residues. Germline trimming cut 0 bases from V and 0 bases from J; bases unmatched to any gene: 5. Germline CDR1 is SGHNT and CDR2 is YYREEE (reference sequence).

The gene calls are TRBV5-1 and TRBJ2-5, with a weak D call TRBD1 (5 bases). V dropped 0 bases and J dropped 1 base, with 13 bases sitting between them. Per the germline V gene, CDR1 is SGHRS and CDR2 is YFSETQ. The CDR3 runs to 16 residues. Here the CDR3 reads CASSLGIGQAQETQYF. The CDR3 DNA is TGCGCCAGCAGCTTGGGAATCGGACAAGCCCAAGAGACCCAGTACTTC. Together with reference TRBV5-1 and TRBJ2-5, the CDR3 gives the full variable domain: KAGVTQTPRYLIKTRGQQVTLSCSPISGHRSVSWYQQTPGQGLQFLFEYFSETQRNKGNFPGRFSGRQFSNSRSEMNVSTLELGDSALYLCASSLGIGQAQETQYFGPGTRLLVL.

The chain is built from TRBV13 and TRBJ2-3; 9 nucleotides line up with TRBD1. J was trimmed by 2 bases and V by 4 bases; bases with no gene match: 13. The CDR3 is made up of 18 amino acids. Germline CDR1 is PRHDT and CDR2 is FYEKMQ (reference sequence). CDR3 loop: CASSSRVTGGLTTDTQYF. The CDR3 DNA is TGTGCCAGCAGCTCCCGCGTTACAGGGGGCTTAACCACAGATACGCAGTATTTT.

The chain is built from TRBV10-3 and TRBJ2-3; 10 bases align to TRBD2. Germline CDR1 is ENHRY and CDR2 is SYGVKD. V lost 0 bases to trimming and J lost 6 bases; unmatched junction nucleotides: 6. The CDR3 sequence is 16 residues long. CDR3 bases: TGTGCCATCAGTGAGTCGAAGGGACTAGCGAGCGATACGCAGTATTTT. Translation gives CAISESKGLASDTQYF.

The CDR3 nucleotides read TGCGCCAGCAGCTTGGCCGGGACAGCAGAAAAACTGTTTTTT. Protein: CASSLAGTAEKLFF. The V and J genes are TRBV5-1 and TRBJ1-4, with 7 bases identical to TRBD1. The germline V gene encodes CDR1 SGHRS and CDR2 YFSETQ. The CDR3 loop spans 14 amino acids. Trimming took 0 bases from V and 8 from J; bases not matched to a gene: 4.

The chain couples TRBV5-8 to TRBJ1-5; TRBD1 matches 7 bases. The CDR3 is 15 amino acids. CDR1 is SGHTS, CDR2 YDEGEE, per germline. V was clipped by 4 bases and J by 5 bases; unmatched bases: 9. The CDR3 is CASSVQTGKHQPQHF. The CDR3 DNA sequence: TGTGCCAGCAGCGTCCAGACAGGGAAACATCAGCCCCAGCATTTT.

The chain combines TRBV15 with TRBJ2-5; D remains unclear. CDR1 and CDR2 from the germline V gene are LNHNV and YYDKDF (reference sequence). The CDR3 consists of 13 residues. The germline V and J ends were trimmed by 8 bases and 5 bases, with 15 bases remaining between them. The CDR3 DNA reads TGTGCCACCCGGCGGTCCCCCGGCGAGACCCAGTACTTC. Its protein product is CATRRSPGETQYF.

For this clone: This specimen includes other DNA sequences encoding the same CDR3. This rearrangement joins TRBV19 to TRBJ2-1, with a weak D call TRBD2 (5 bases). The CDR3 is 13 residues long. CDR1 is LNHDA, CDR2 SQIVND, per germline (reference sequence). The V end lost 1 base, the J end lost 7 bases, and 8 bases lay between the germline ends. In DNA form, the CDR3 reads TGTGCCAGTAGTATAGGTCGGGGAAATGAGCAGTTCTTC. Its translation is CASSIGRGNEQFF.

The chain recombines TRBV19 with TRBJ2-5, with TRBD2 matching over 7 bases. Germline V lookup: CDR1 LNHDA, CDR2 SQIVND (reference sequence). V dropped 5 bases and J dropped 0; count of bases not matched to a gene: 9. The CDR3 totals 16 residues. The CDR3, as DNA: TGTGCCAGTAGTTTGCGGGGGACCCTGTACCAAGAGACCCAGTACTTC. It codes for CASSLRGTLYQETQYF.

The chain couples TRBV7-2 to TRBJ1-1, with 7 bases matching TRBD1. Per the germline V gene, CDR1 is SGHTA and CDR2 is FQGNSA. After removal of 1 base from V and 6 bases from J, the junction contained 5 bases not matched to a gene. The CDR3 totals 14 residues. The CDR3 loop reads CASSLVGGQSEAFF. Here the CDR3 DNA reads TGTGCCAGCAGCTTAGTCGGGGGACAGTCTGAAGCTTTCTTT.

The rearrangement links TRBV7-9 to TRBJ1-1, with D tentatively TRBD1 (6 bases). V lost 5 bases to trimming and J lost 4 bases, with 11 bases between them. Germline assignment: CDR1 SEHNR and CDR2 FQNEAQ (reference sequence). The CDR3 has 13 residues. The CDR3 is CASSNSGATEAFF. The CDR3 DNA reads as TGTGCCAGCAGCAACTCAGGGGCCACTGAAGCTTTCTTT. The variable domain in full, completed from reference TRBV7-9 and TRBJ1-1, reads DTGVSQNPRHKITKRGQNVTFRCDPISEHNRLYWYRQTLGQGPEFLTYFQNEAQLEKSRLLSDRFSAERPKGSFSTLEIQRTEQGDSAMYLCASSNSGATEAFFGQGTRLTVV.